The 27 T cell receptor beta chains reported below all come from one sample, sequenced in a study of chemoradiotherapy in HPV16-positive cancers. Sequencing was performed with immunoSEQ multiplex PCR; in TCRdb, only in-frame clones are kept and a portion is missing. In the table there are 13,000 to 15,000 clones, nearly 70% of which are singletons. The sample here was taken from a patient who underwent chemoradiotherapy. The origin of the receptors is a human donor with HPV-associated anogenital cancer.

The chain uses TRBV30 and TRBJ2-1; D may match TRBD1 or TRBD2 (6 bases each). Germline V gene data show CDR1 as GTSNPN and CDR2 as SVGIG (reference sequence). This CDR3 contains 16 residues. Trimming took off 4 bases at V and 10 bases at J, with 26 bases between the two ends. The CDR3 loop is CAWTSWFRGPEGEQFF. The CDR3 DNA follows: TGTGCCTGGACCTCATGGTTCCGGGGGCCCGAAGGGGAGCAGTTCTTC.

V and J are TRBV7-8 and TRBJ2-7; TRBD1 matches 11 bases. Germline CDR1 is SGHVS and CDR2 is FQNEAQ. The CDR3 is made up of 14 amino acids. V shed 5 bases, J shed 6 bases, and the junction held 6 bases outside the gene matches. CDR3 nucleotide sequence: TGTGCCAGCAGCGCGGGACAGGGGGGTTTCGAGCAGTACTTC. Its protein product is CASSAGQGGFEQYF.

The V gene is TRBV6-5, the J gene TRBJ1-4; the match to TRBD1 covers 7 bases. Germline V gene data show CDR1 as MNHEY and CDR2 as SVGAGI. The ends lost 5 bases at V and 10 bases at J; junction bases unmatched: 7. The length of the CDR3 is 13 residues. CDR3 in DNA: TGTGCCAGCAGTGCTCAGGGGGAGCGAAAACTGTTTTTT. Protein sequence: CASSAQGERKLFF.

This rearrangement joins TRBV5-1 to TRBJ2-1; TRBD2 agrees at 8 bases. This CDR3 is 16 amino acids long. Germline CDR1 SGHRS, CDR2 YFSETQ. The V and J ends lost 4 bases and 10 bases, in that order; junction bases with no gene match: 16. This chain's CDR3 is CASSQTLAGFPEEQFF. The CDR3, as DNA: TGCGCCAGCAGCCAGACTTTAGCGGGGTTCCCGGAAGAGCAGTTCTTC. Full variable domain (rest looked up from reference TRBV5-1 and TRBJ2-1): KAGVTQTPRYLIKTRGQQVTLSCSPISGHRSVSWYQQTPGQGLQFLFEYFSETQRNKGNFPGRFSGRQFSNSRSEMNVSTLELGDSALYLCASSQTLAGFPEEQFFGPGTRLTVL.

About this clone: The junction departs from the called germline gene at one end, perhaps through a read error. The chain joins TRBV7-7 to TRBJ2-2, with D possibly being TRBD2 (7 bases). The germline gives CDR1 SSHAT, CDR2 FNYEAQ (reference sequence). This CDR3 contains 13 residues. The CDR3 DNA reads TGTGCCAGCAGTTTAGGGGGGGCCGGGGAGCTGTTTTTT. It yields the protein CASSLGGAGELFF.

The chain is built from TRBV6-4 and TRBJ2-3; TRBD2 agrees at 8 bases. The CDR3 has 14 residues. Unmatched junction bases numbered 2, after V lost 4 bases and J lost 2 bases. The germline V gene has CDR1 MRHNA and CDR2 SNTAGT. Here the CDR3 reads CASSGGGTTDTQYF. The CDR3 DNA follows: TGTGCCAGCAGTGGCGGGGGGACCACAGATACGCAGTATTTT.

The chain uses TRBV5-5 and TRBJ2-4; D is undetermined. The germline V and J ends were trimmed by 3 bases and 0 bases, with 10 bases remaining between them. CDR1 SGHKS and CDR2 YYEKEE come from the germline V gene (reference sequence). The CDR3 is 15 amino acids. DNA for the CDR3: TGTGCCAGCAGCTCCTTGGTCGTAGCCAAAAACATTCAGTACTTC. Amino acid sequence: CASSSLVVAKNIQYF.

The CDR3 region has the DNA TGCGCCAGCAGCGCGGGACAGGGACAAGAGACCCAGTACTTC. Amino acid sequence: CASSAGQGQETQYF. V gene TRBV5-1 combines with J gene TRBJ2-5; 9 nucleotides line up with TRBD1. The CDR3 is made up of 14 amino acids. Germline CDR1 is SGHRS and CDR2 is YFSETQ. V shed 4 bases, J shed 2 bases, and the junction held 3 bases outside the gene matches.

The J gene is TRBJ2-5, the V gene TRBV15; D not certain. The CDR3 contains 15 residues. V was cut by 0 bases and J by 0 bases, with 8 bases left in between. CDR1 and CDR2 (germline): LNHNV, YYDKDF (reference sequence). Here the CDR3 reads CATSRDGRHQETQYF. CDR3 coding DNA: TGTGCCACCAGCAGAGATGGGCGGCACCAAGAGACCCAGTACTTC.

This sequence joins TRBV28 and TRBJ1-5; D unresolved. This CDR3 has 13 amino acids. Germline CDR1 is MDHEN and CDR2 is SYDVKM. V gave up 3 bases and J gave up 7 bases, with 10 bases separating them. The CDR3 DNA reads TGTGCCAGCAGTTTTGGTAATCAGCAGCCCCAGCATTTT. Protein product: CASSFGNQQPQHF.

This CDR3 reads CASGPRQGYGYTF. The DNA of the CDR3 is TGTGCCAGCGGACCCCGACAGGGGTATGGCTACACCTTC. This rearrangement joins TRBV11-3 to TRBJ1-2; 8 bases fit TRBD1. Germline trimming cut 8 bases from V and 5 bases from J; bases unmatched to any gene: 7. Germline V gene sequence: CDR1 SGHNT, CDR2 YENEEA. This CDR3 contains 13 residues.

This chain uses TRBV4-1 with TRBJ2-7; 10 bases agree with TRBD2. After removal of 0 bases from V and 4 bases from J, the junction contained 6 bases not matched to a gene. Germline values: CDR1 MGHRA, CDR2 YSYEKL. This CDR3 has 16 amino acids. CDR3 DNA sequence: TGCGCCAGCAGCCAAGAAGCAGCGGGGGGGTGGTACGAGCAGTACTTC. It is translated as CASSQEAAGGWYEQYF.

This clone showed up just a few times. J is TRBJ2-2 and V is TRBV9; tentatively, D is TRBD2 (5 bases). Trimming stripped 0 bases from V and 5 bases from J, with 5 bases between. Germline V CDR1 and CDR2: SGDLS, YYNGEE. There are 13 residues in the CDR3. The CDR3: CASSVGRTGELFF. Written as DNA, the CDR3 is TGTGCCAGCAGCGTAGGGAGGACCGGGGAGCTGTTTTTT.

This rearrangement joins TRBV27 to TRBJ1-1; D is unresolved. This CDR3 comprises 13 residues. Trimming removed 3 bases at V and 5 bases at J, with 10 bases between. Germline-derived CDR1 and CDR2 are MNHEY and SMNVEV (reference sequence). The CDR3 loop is CASSFLLGTEAFF. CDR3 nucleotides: TGTGCCAGCAGTTTCCTTCTTGGAACTGAAGCTTTCTTT.

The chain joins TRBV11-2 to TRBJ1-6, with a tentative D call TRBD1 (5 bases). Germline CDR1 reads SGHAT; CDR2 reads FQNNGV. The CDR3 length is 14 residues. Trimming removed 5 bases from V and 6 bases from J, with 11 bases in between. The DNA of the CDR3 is TGTGCCAGCAGCCGGGACCAACTTAATTCACCCCTCCACTTT. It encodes CASSRDQLNSPLHF.

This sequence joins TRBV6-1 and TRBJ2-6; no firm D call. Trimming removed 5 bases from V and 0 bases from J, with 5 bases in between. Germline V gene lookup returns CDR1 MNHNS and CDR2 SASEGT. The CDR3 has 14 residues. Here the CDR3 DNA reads TGTGCCAGCAGTCAGTTCTCTGGGGCCAACGTCCTGACTTTC. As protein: CASSQFSGANVLTF.

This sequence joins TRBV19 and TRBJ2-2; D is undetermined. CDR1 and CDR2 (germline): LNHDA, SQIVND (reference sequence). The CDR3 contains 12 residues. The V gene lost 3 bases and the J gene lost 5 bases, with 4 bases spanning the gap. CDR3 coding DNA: TGTGCCAGTAGTATCAGGACCGGGGAGCTGTTTTTT. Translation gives CASSIRTGELFF.

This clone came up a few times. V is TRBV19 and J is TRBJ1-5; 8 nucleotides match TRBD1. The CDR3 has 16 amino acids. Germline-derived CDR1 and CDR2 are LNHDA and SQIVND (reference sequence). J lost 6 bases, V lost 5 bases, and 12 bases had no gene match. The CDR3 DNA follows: TGTGCCAGTAGTTCATTTGGACAGGGCTCGCGTCAGCCCCAGCATTTT. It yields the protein CASSSFGQGSRQPQHF.

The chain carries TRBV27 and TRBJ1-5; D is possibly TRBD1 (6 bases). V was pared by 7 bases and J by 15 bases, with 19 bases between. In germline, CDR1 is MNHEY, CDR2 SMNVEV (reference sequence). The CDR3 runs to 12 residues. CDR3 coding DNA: TGTGCCAGCACGACGACCGGGACACCTTTGCATTTT. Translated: CASTTTGTPLHF.

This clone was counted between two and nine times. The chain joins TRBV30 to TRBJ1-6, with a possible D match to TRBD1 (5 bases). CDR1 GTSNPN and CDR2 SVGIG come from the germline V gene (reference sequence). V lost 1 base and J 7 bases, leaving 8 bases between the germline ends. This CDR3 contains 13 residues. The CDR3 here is CAWSAGNNSPLHF. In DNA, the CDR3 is TGTGCCTGGAGTGCAGGGAACAATTCACCCCTCCACTTT.

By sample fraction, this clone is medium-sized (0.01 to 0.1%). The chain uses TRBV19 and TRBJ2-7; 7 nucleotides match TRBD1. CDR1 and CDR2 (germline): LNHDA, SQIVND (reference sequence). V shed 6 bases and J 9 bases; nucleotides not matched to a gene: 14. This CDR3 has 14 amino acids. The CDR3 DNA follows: TGTGCCAGTAGCAGGGACAGCTCTACTCCGGGGCAGTACTTC. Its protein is CASSRDSSTPGQYF.

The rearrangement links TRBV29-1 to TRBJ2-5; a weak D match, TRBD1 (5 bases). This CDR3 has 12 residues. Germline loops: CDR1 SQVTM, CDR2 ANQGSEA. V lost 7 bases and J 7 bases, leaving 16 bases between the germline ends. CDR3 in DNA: TGCAGCGACCGACCGGCCCAGGGGACCCAGTACTTC. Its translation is CSDRPAQGTQYF.

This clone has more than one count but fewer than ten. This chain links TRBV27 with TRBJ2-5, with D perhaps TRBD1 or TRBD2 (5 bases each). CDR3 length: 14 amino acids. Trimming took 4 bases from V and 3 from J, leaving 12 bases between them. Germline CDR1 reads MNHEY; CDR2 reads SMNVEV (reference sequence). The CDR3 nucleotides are TGTGCCAGCAGTTCTTTCGGGACCAAAGAGACCCAGTACTTC. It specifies CASSSFGTKETQYF.

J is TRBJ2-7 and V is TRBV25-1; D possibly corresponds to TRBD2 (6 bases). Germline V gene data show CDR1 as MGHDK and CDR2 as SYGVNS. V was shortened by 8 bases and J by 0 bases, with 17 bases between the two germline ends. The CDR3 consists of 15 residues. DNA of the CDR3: TGTGCCAGCCAGGTCGCGGGGACGAGCTCCTACGAGCAGTACTTC. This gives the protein CASQVAGTSSYEQYF.

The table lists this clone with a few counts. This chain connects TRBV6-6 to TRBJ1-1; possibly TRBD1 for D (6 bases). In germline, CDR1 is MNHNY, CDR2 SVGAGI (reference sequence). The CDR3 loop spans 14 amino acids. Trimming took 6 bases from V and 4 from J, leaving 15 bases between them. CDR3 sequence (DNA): TGTGCCAGCAGACCCGGGGGCAGGGGCACTGAAGCTTTCTTT. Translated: CASRPGGRGTEAFF.

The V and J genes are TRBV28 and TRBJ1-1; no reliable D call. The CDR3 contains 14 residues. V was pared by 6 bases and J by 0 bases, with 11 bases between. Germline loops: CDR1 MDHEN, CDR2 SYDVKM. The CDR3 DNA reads TGTGCCAGCAGATATGGACGGTTGAACACTGAAGCTTTCTTT. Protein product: CASRYGRLNTEAFF.

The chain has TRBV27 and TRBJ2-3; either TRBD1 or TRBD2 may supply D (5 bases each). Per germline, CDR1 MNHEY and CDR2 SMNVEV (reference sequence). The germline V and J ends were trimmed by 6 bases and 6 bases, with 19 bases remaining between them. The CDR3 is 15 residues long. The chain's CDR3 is CASSPNPGPADTQYF. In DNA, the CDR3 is TGTGCCAGCAGCCCAAACCCGGGGCCCGCGGATACGCAGTATTTT.